A selection of T cell receptor beta chains follows, all from one sample in a study of lung T cells in sarcoidosis with Löfgren's syndrome. TCRdb recomputed calls from the reads with MiXCR, one row per CDR3 protein. Of about 20,000 distinct CDR3 sequences listed, less than 25% are singletons. The sample was CD4+ T cells from PBMCs. The receptors were gathered from a human donor with sarcoidosis (Löfgren's syndrome or another form), or a control subject (not recorded which). CDR3s include the opening cysteine and the closing phenylalanine or tryptophan. The D gene is left open where the match is weak. A row's size may be missing; if present it is once, few, many or a size class.

V gene	J gene	D gene	clone size	CDR3 DNA	CDR3 protein
TRBV10-3	TRBJ1-2	NA	many	TGTGCCATCAGCCGGGAAATAAATTACTATGGCTACACCTTC	CAISREINYYGYTF
TRBV11-3	TRBJ2-2	NA	many	TGTGCCAGCAGCCTAAGGGGTAGCGGAGCCACCGGGGAGCTGTTTTTT	CASSLRGSGATGELFF
TRBV7-2	TRBJ2-3	NA	medium-sized	TGTGCCAGCAGCTTGAACAGCTTATACACGGATACGCAGTATTTT	CASSLNSLYTDTQYF
TRBV2	TRBJ2-3	TRBD2	many	TGTGCCAGCAGTGACTCGCTAGCGGGGGGGCAAGATACGCAGTATTTT	CASSDSLAGGQDTQYF
TRBV28	TRBJ2-1	TRBD1	many	TGTGCCAGCAGAGGGGGCCCCTCCTACAATGAGCAGTTCTTC	CASRGGPSYNEQFF
TRBV20-1	TRBJ2-7	NA	many	TGCAGTGCTAGAGATGAAGGTAGCCGCTACGAGCAGTACTTC	CSARDEGSRYEQYF
TRBV12-3/TRBV12-4	TRBJ2-1	NA	many	TGTGCCAGCAGTGCCTCTAGGTTTGAGCAGTTCTTC	CASSASRFEQFF
TRBV11-2	TRBJ2-6	NA	few	TGTACCAGCAGCCCGCAGGGGAGGGCTGGGGCCAACGTCCTGACTTTC	CTSSPQGRAGANVLTF
TRBV20-1	TRBJ1-2	NA	many	TGCAGTGCCGAGCTCGGCAGGGGAGGATGGTATGGCTACACCTTC	CSAELGRGGWYGYTF
TRBV4-3	TRBJ2-5	TRBD1	many	TGCGCCAGCAGCCGTACTAGGGGGCTAGAGACCCAGTACTTC	CASSRTRGLETQYF
TRBV6-1	TRBJ2-5	NA	medium-sized	TGTGCCAGCACGGCTTTGGGCGGGACCCAGTACTTC	CASTALGGTQYF
TRBV15	TRBJ2-1	NA	medium-sized	TGTGCCACCAGCCTTAGGAATGAGCAGTTCTTC	CATSLRNEQFF
TRBV29-1	TRBJ1-1	NA	few	TGCAGCGTTTGGGTTTTGGGTGGGTCCACTGAAGCTTTCTTT	CSVWVLGGSTEAFF
TRBV28	TRBJ1-1	NA	medium-sized	TGTGCCAGCAGTTCCCAACCGGGACGGACGATGAACACTGAAGCTTTCTTT	CASSSQPGRTMNTEAFF
TRBV7-8	TRBJ1-1	NA	few	TGTGCCAGCAGCCGGAGGAGGACGCGTGACACTGAAACTTTCTTT	CASSRRRTRDTETFF
TRBV4-2	TRBJ2-5	NA	few	TGTGCCAGCAGCCAAGATACAGGAACGACCGCCACCCAGTACTTC	CASSQDTGTTATQYF
TRBV7-3	TRBJ2-2	TRBD1	few	TGTGCCAGTAAAAGGACAGGGGCTAACGGGGAGCTGTTTTTT	CASKRTGANGELFF
TRBV3-1	TRBJ2-1	TRBD2	many	TGTGCCAGCAGCCAAGCGTCGGCGGGAGTGACCTACAATGAGCAGTTCTTC	CASSQASAGVTYNEQFF
TRBV6-1	TRBJ2-1	TRBD2	medium-sized	TGTGCCAGAATCTCTAGCGGGAGCTCCTACAATGAGCAGTTCTTC	CARISSGSSYNEQFF
TRBV20-1	TRBJ2-1	NA	medium-sized	TGCAGTGCTATTGTAGCTAGCAGTTGGAACAATGAGCAGTTCTTC	CSAIVASSWNNEQFF
TRBV2	TRBJ2-3	TRBD2	once	TGTGCCAGCAGTGAGGAGCTAGCGGGAAGCATAGATACGCAATATTTT	CASSEELAGSIDTQYF
TRBV12-3/TRBV12-4	TRBJ1-5	TRBD1	few	TGTGCCAGCAGTTTGGGAAGTGGGACAGTAAGTAATCAGCCCCAGCATTTT	CASSLGSGTVSNQPQHF
TRBV5-1	TRBJ1-5	NA	many	TGCGCCAGCAGCCAGAACGGGGGAAATCAGCCCCAGCATTTT	CASSQNGGNQPQHF
TRBV20-1	TRBJ1-1	TRBD1	many	TGCAGTGCTAGAGATCTTAGGACAGGGATGAACACTGAAGCTTTCTTT	CSARDLRTGMNTEAFF
TRBV5-4	TRBJ1-2	NA	NA	TGTACCAGCAGCCTGGCGAAAACCTATGGCTACACCTTC	CTSSLAKTYGYTF
TRBV30	TRBJ1-1	NA	many	TGTGCCTGGAGAGCACTAACCCAACAGACTGAAGCTTTCTTT	CAWRALTQQTEAFF
TRBV5-1	TRBJ2-3	TRBD1	many	TGCGCCAGCAGCTTGGAAGACAGGGTAGCGGATACGCAGTATTTT	CASSLEDRVADTQYF
TRBV2	TRBJ1-5	NA	many	TGTGCCAGCAGTGAAGCCCGATCCTCCATTCAGCCCCAGCATTTT	CASSEARSSIQPQHF
TRBV28	TRBJ2-3	NA	medium-sized	TGTGCCAGCAGTTTCCTAGGGGCCGAAAAATTCACGCAGTATTTT	CASSFLGAEKFTQYF
TRBV20-1	TRBJ1-1	NA	medium-sized	TGCAGTGCTAGAGGCCCGGAGGGGGGGAACACTGAAGCTTTCTTT	CSARGPEGGNTEAFF
TRBV18	TRBJ1-5	TRBD1	many	TGTGCCAGCTCACTCGACAGGGATCAGCCCCAGCATTTT	CASSLDRDQPQHF
TRBV19	TRBJ2-1	NA	few	TGTGCCAGTAGTATCGGAGGAAATGAGCAGTTCTTC	CASSIGGNEQFF
TRBV12-3/TRBV12-4	TRBJ1-1	NA	many	TGTGCCAGCAGTTTAATTGGACCCTCGGCTGAAGCTTTCTTT	CASSLIGPSAEAFF
TRBV6-1	TRBJ2-3	NA	medium-sized	TGTGCCAGCAGTGCAGGGGACAGCACAGATACGCAGTATTTT	CASSAGDSTDTQYF
TRBV5-5	TRBJ1-1	NA	NA	TGTGCCAGCGGCTTGTCGTATCCTAGCGGCAGGACAGAGAACACTGAAGCTTTCTTT	CASGLSYPSGRTENTEAFF
TRBV6-5	TRBJ2-7	NA	NA	TGTGCCAGTATGCAGAACTACGAGCAGTACTTC	CASMQNYEQYF
TRBV5-4	TRBJ2-7	NA	few	TGTGCCAGCAGCTTGGATCCGGGACCGAGCTCCTACGAGCAGTACTTC	CASSLDPGPSSYEQYF
TRBV12-3/TRBV12-4	TRBJ2-1	TRBD2	many	TGTGCCAGCAGTTTAGATCTCCTTAAACTAGCGGGAGGAGTGAATGAGCAGTTCTTC	CASSLDLLKLAGGVNEQFF
TRBV28	TRBJ1-1	NA	many	TGTGCCAGCAGCCAAATGGGTACTGAAGCTTTCTTT	CASSQMGTEAFF
TRBV3-1	TRBJ1-5	TRBD1	many	TGTGCCAGCAGCCAAGAGGCTACAGGGGGAAATCAGCCCCAGCATTTT	CASSQEATGGNQPQHF
TRBV6-1	TRBJ2-1	TRBD1	many	TGTGCCAGCAGTTCTCCGGGACAGAATTTCAATGAGCAGTTCTTC	CASSSPGQNFNEQFF
TRBV3-1	TRBJ2-5	NA	few	TGTGCCAGCAGCCAAGAAGTAGCAAAAGAGACCCAGTACTTC	CASSQEVAKETQYF
TRBV20-1	TRBJ2-1	NA	medium-sized	TGCAGTGCTAGAGATCAGCGTAATGAGCAGTTCTTC	CSARDQRNEQFF
TRBV19	TRBJ1-5	NA	many	TGTGCCAGTAGTAGTCCGGGACATCTAAGGTTGAGCAATCAGCCCCAGCATTTT	CASSSPGHLRLSNQPQHF
TRBV3-1	TRBJ1-2	NA	few	TGTGCCAGCGGCCAGTCCAGCCCCCGATCGCATGGCTACACCTTC	CASGQSSPRSHGYTF
TRBV19	TRBJ2-1	TRBD2	many	TGTGCCAGTACCTCGGTAGCGGGGGGGCGGTACAATGAGCAGTTCTTC	CASTSVAGGRYNEQFF
TRBV20-1	TRBJ2-3	NA	many	TGCAGTGCTACTAGGACAGATACGCAGTATTTT	CSATRTDTQYF
TRBV18	TRBJ2-5	NA	many	TGTGCCAGCTCACCCCCGGGGGCCGGGGAGACCCAGTACTTC	CASSPPGAGETQYF
TRBV27	TRBJ2-2	NA	many	TGTGCCAGCAGGCCCTGGACGGACACCGGGGAGCTGTTTTTT	CASRPWTDTGELFF
TRBV12-3/TRBV12-4	TRBJ2-7	NA	many	TGTGCCAGCAGTCCGTCAGGTAGATCCTACGAGCAGTACTTC	CASSPSGRSYEQYF
TRBV5-1	TRBJ2-7	TRBD2	many	TGCGCCAGCAGCTTGGAGGCGGGGGTCTTAGGCGAGCAGTACTTC	CASSLEAGVLGEQYF
TRBV20-1	TRBJ1-4	NA	medium-sized	TGCAGTGCCCCGGCCGGGAGTCTTGAAAAACTGTTTTTT	CSAPAGSLEKLFF